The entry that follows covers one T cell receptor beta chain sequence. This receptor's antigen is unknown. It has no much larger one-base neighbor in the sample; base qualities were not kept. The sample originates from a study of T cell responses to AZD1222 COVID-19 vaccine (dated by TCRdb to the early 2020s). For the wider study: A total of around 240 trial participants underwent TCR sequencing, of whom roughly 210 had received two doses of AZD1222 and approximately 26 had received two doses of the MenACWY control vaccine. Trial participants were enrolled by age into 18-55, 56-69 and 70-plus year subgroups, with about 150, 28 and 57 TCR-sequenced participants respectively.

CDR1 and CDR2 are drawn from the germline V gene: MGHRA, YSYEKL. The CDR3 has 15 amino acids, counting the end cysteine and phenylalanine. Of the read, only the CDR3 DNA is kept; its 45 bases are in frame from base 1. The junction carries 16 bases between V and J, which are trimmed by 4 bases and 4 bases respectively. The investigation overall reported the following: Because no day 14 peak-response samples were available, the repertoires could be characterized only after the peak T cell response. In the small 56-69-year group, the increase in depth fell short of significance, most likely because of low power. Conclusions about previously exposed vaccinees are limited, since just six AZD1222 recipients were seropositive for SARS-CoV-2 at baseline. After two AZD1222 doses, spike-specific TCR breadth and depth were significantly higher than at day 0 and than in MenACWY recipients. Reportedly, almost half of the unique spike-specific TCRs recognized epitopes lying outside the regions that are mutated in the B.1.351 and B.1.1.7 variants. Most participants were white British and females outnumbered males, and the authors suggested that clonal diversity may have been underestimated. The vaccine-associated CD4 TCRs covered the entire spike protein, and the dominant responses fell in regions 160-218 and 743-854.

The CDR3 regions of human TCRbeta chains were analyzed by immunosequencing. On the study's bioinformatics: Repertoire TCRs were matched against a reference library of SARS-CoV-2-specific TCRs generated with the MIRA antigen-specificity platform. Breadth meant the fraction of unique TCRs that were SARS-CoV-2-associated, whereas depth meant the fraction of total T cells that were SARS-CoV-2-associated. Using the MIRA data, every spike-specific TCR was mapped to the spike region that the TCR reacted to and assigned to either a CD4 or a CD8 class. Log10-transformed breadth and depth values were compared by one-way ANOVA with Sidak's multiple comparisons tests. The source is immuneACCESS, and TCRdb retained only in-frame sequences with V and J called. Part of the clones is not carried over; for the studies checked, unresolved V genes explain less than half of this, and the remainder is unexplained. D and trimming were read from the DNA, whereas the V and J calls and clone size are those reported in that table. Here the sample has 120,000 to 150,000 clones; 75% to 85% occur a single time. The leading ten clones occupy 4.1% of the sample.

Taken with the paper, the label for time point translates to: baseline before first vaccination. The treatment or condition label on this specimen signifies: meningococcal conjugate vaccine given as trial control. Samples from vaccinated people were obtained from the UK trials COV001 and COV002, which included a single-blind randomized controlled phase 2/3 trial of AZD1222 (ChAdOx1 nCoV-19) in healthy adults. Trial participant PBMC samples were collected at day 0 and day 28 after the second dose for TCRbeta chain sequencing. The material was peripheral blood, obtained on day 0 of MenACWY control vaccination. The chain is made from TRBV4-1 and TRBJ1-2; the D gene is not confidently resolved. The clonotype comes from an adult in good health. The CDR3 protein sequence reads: CASSLQEEGGYGYTF. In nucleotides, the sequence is TGCGCCAGCAGCCTCCAAGAGGAGGGAGGCTATGGCTACACCTTC.